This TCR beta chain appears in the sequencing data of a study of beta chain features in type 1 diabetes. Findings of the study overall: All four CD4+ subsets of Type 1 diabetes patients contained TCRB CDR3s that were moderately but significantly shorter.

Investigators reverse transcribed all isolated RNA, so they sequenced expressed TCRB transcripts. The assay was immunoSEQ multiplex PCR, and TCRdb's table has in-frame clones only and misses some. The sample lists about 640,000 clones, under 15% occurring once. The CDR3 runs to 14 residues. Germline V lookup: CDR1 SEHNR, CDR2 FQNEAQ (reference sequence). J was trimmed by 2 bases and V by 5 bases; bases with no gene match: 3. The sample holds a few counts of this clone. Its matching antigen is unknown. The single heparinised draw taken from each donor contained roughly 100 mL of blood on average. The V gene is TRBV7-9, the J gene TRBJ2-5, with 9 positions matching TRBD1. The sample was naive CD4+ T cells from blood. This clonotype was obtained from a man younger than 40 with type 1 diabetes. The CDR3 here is CASSPGQGQETQYF. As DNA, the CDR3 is TGTGCCAGCAGCCCGGGACAGGGTCAAGAGACCCAGTACTTC.